The clone carrying this TCR beta chain was seen a handful of times. The data belong to a study of blood T cell repertoires in COVID-19. For the study at large: The cDNA or gDNA used as material had been derived from T cells, B-cell-depleted T cells, or PBMCs.

The repertoire was sequenced with immunoSEQ multiplex PCR; TCRdb's copy has only in-frame clones and lacks some. The sample shows around 61,000 clones, about 81% of them seen only once. In germline, CDR1 is SGHTA, CDR2 FQGNSA. The CDR3 covers 13 residues. Unmatched junction bases numbered 2, after V lost 3 bases and J lost 3 bases. Sequenced input: peripheral blood. This receptor was obtained from a man aged 80 or over with acute or convalescent COVID-19. The J gene is TRBJ2-7, the V gene TRBV7-2; TRBD1 agrees at 7 bases. The CDR3 DNA reads as TGTGCCAGCAGCTTGGGACAGCACTACGAGCAGTACTTC. Translated: CASSLGQHYEQYF.